This T cell receptor beta chain was obtained from a study of CD8+ T cells in alopecia areata. Study-wide background: Treatment with tofacitinib (6 to 18 months) was followed by 6 months off drug.

Germline assignment: CDR1 SGHTS and CDR2 YDEGEE. CDR3 length equals 17 residues. Trimming shortened V by 0 bases and J by 5 bases, and 20 bases separated the two germline ends. Sequencing used cDNA as its template, made by extracting RNA and reverse transcribing it. The protocol was immunoSEQ multiplex PCR, while the TCRdb copy is restricted to in-frame clones and leaves out a portion. The sample yields some 180,000 clones, roughly 60% seen once. J is TRBJ2-5 and V is TRBV5-8, with D tentatively TRBD1 or TRBD2 (5 bases each). This clonotype was sampled from a human donor with alopecia areata. This specimen was CD4+ T cells sorted from blood, taken at week 0. CDR3 DNA sequence: TGTGCCAGCAGCTTGGGTCGGGGCCCTACCCTGTTGGAGACCCAGTACTTC. Translation: CASSLGRGPTLLETQYF.